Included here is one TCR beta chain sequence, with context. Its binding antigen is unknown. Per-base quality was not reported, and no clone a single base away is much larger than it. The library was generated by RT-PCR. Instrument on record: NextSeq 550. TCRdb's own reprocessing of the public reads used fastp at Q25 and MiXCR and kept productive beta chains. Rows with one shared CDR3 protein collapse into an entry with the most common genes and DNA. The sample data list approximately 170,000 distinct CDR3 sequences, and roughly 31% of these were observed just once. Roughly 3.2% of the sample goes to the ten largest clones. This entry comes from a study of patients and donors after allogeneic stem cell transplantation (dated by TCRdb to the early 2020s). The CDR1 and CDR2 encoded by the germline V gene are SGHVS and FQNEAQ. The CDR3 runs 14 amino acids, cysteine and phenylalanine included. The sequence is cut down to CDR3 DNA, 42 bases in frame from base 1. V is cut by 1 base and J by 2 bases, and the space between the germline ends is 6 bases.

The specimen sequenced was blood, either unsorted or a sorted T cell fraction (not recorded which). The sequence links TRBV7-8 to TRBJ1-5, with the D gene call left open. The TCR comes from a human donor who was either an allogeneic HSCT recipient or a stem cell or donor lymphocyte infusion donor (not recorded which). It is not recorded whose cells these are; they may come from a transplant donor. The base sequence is TGTGCCAGCAGCTTAGGCCGGGGCAATCAGCCCCAGCATTTT. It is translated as CASSLGRGNQPQHF.